Presented here are 10 T cell receptor beta chains from one specimen sequenced in a study of cytomegalovirus exposure and HLA in healthy donors. The PCR made use of 60 Vbeta and 13 Jbeta primers. The method was immunoSEQ multiplex PCR; TCRdb's version includes in-frame clones alone and lacks a portion of them. The data show 35,000 to 55,000 clones, over 55% seen once. Source material: PBMCs. Receptors originate from a man aged 60-69 years in good health and CMV-seropositive.

The V gene is TRBV7-2, the J gene TRBJ2-1; D gene unclear. V lost 3 bases to trimming and J lost 5 bases, with 14 bases between them. The CDR3 extends over 15 amino acids. Germline CDR1 is SGHTA and CDR2 is FQGNSA. The CDR3 sequence is CASSLTGSRNNEQFF. The CDR3 DNA reads TGTGCCAGCAGCTTGACTGGATCTAGGAACAATGAGCAGTTCTTC.

The rearrangement uses TRBV11-2 and TRBJ2-5, with 8 bases that match TRBD2. The J segment lost 3 bases and the V segment lost 4 bases, leaving 7 bases of the junction unmatched. CDR3 length: 15 residues. Germline loops: CDR1 SGHAT, CDR2 FQNNGV. The CDR3 coding sequence is TGTGCCAGCAGCTCGAATAGCGGGATCGAAGAGACCCAGTACTTC. Amino acids: CASSSNSGIEETQYF.

The rearrangement uses TRBV10-3 and TRBJ2-5, with D unresolved. In germline, CDR1 is ENHRY, CDR2 SYGVKD. V was clipped by 10 bases and J by 5 bases, with 14 bases between them. The CDR3 is 12 residues long. CDR3 in amino acids: CATGPGQETQYF. Written as DNA, the CDR3 is TGTGCCACTGGGCCCGGTCAGGAGACCCAGTACTTC.

This clone was observed a handful of times. V and J are TRBV2 and TRBJ2-1, with 13 bases lining up with TRBD2. The CDR3 consists of 14 residues. CDR1 is SNHLY and CDR2 is FYNNEI in the germline V gene. Trimming cost V 6 bases and J 10 bases; bases outside gene matches: 6. The CDR3 protein is CASSVGLAGAEQFF. Written as DNA, the CDR3 is TGTGCCAGCAGCGTAGGACTAGCGGGAGCAGAGCAGTTCTTC.

The chain couples TRBV28 to TRBJ1-1; D is uncertain. CDR3 length: 15 amino acids. Trimming left V 2 bases short and J 2 bases short, with 12 bases between. Looked up from germline, CDR1 is MDHEN and CDR2 is SYDVKM. For the CDR3, the DNA is TGTGCCAGCAGTTTACGTGCGACTAGCAACACTGAAGCTTTCTTT. This encodes CASSLRATSNTEAFF.

The chain has TRBV7-2 and TRBJ2-5; 13 bases match TRBD2. V shed 0 bases, J shed 4 bases, and the junction held 5 bases outside the gene matches. Germline CDR1 SGHTA, CDR2 FQGNSA. This CDR3 is 17 amino acids long. The CDR3 DNA follows: TGTGCCAGCAGCTTAGCGGGACTAGCGGGAATGGGAGAGACCCAGTACTTC. Its protein is CASSLAGLAGMGETQYF. Using reference TRBV7-2 and TRBJ2-5 for the parts outside the CDR3, the full variable domain is GAGVSQSPSNKVTEKGKDVELRCDPISGHTALYWYRQSLGQGLEFLIYFQGNSAPDKSGLPSDRFSAERTGGSVSTLTIQRTQQEDSAVYLCASSLAGLAGMGETQYFGPGTRLLVL.

This chain connects TRBV29-1 to TRBJ2-3; perhaps TRBD2 as D (7 bases). Germline V lookup: CDR1 SQVTM, CDR2 ANQGSEA. This CDR3 comprises 16 residues. Trimming cost V 2 bases and J 5 bases, with 20 bases left between them. CDR3 nucleotides: TGCAGCGTTGAACCCGGAGGGGCAGGGGAGGGAGATACGCAGTATTTT. Its translation: CSVEPGGAGEGDTQYF.

The rearrangement links TRBV30 to TRBJ1-2, with 8 bases lining up with TRBD1. Losses at the gene ends were 2 bases for V and 4 bases for J; bases not matched to a gene: 3. The CDR3 runs 13 residues. Germline CDR1 and CDR2: GTSNPN and SVGIG (reference sequence). The CDR3 here is CAWSRDRPYGYTF. Here the CDR3 DNA reads TGTGCCTGGAGTCGGGACAGGCCCTATGGCTACACCTTC.

This chain links TRBV4-3 with TRBJ1-4; 7 bases agree with TRBD1. The CDR3 length is 15 residues. Germline V gene sequence: CDR1 LGHNA, CDR2 YSLEER. The V and J ends lost 4 bases and 7 bases, in that order; junction bases with no gene match: 9. The CDR3, as DNA: TGCGCCAGCAGCCTCCTAGACAGGGAAGCTGAAAAACTGTTTTTT. Encoded protein: CASSLLDREAEKLFF.

This clone was seen a few times. The rearrangement joins TRBV6-1 to TRBJ2-2, with 8 bases lining up with TRBD2. The V gene's germline CDR1 is MNHNS and CDR2 SASEGT. The CDR3 runs 14 residues. V gave up 10 bases and J gave up 1 base; unmatched junction bases: 5. CDR3 loop: CATTGTRNTGELFF. CDR3 nucleotides: TGTGCCACAACTGGGACTAGGAACACCGGGGAGCTGTTTTTT.